The clone carrying this T cell receptor (beta chain) was seen a handful of times. Its antigen remains unknown. With iRepertoire HTBI primers and Arm-PCR of CDR3 regions, TCR beta libraries were built. One entry per CDR3 protein results from TCRdb running MiXCR on the multiplex PCR reads. The sample has 600,000 to 850,000 distinct CDR3 sequences, approximately 31% seen once. Time point defined: persistent/refractory GD, antithyroid drugs over 5 years with positive TRAb. PBMC RNA was the source of the TCR library. Graves' disease diagnoses followed American Thyroid Association guidelines. This entry is derived from a study of regulatory T cells in long-lasting Graves disease. General study points: Accuracy may have been reduced by the small sample size.

The CDR3 is made up of 14 amino acids. J gave up 5 bases and V 6 bases, and 9 bases lay outside the gene matches. This TCR came from a female donor with Graves disease. The starting material was peripheral blood mononuclear cells (PBMCs), obtained when the disease was refractory, from a patient treated with antithyroid drugs. The genes are TRBV12-3 or TRBV12-4 and TRBJ1-1; 7 bases match TRBD1. The DNA of the CDR3 is TGTGCCAGCAGCAAAGACAGGGCTTTAACTGAAGCTTTCTTT. Amino acid sequence: CASSKDRALTEAFF.